Below, 14 T cell receptor beta chains from the same sample are listed, as sequenced in a study of T cell changes during pregnancy in multiple sclerosis (dated by TCRdb to the late 2010s). The method was the immunoSEQ multiplex PCR assay. This immuneACCESS table, as held by TCRdb, lists in-frame sequences with V and J called but not all clones. Of the missing ones, under half trace to an unresolved V gene in checked studies; the others have no known cause. The sample records about 92,000 clones, roughly 90% of which are singletons. Approximately 1.5% of the sample lies in the top ten. Sequencing was performed on peripheral blood, taken in the first trimester of pregnancy. These receptors originate from a female donor with multiple sclerosis, enrolled in a pregnancy study.

The chain couples TRBV2 to TRBJ2-3; 9 bases agree with TRBD1. The CDR3 has 15 amino acids. Trimming removed 7 bases from V and 4 bases from J; junction bases left unmatched: 9. Germline lookup yields CDR1 SNHLY and CDR2 FYNNEI. The CDR3 DNA follows: TGTGCCAGCAAAGACAGGGGGAGTTACGCAGATACGCAGTATTTT. Residues: CASKDRGSYADTQYF.

CDR3 region: CASRSLAGGRDTQYF. The CDR3 nucleotides are TGTGCCAGCAGATCTCTAGCGGGAGGAAGAGATACGCAGTATTTT. The J gene is TRBJ2-3, the V gene TRBV6-1, with 11 bases aligning to TRBD2. This CDR3 is built from 15 residues. V dropped 6 bases and J dropped 5; count of bases not matched to a gene: 7. Germline values: CDR1 MNHNS, CDR2 SASEGT.

The gene calls are TRBV7-8 and TRBJ2-7; TRBD1 aligns across 9 bases. Per the germline V gene, CDR1 is SGHVS and CDR2 is FQNEAQ. After removal of 0 bases from V and 5 bases from J, the junction contained 2 bases not matched to a gene. The length of the CDR3 is 14 residues. In DNA, the CDR3 is TGTGCCAGCAGCTTAGCACAGGGGGCCGACGAGCAGTACTTC. Translated, it gives CASSLAQGADEQYF.

CDR3 bases: TGTGCCAGCAGCCCCTGGACAGGAGTGAACACTGAAGCTTTCTTT. Translation: CASSPWTGVNTEAFF. The J gene is TRBJ1-1, the V gene TRBV5-6, with 7 bases lining up with TRBD1. Germline V gene data show CDR1 as SGHDT and CDR2 as YYEEEE. The CDR3 extends over 15 amino acids. The V segment lost 4 bases and the J segment 0 bases; nucleotides outside the gene matches: 6.

The rearrangement links TRBV19 to TRBJ2-7; a weak D match, TRBD2 (6 bases). V lost 5 bases to trimming and J lost 0 bases, with 14 bases between them. This CDR3 region has 15 residues. The germline gives CDR1 LNHDA, CDR2 SQIVND (reference sequence). CDR3 nucleotides: TGTGCCAGTAGTTCGTTCATGGGGGGCTCCTACGAGCAGTACTTC. It is translated as CASSSFMGGSYEQYF. The full variable domain, with the rest looked up from reference TRBV19 and TRBJ2-7, is DGGITQSPKYLFRKEGQNVTLSCEQNLNHDAMYWYRQDPGQGLRLIYYSQIVNDFQKGDIAEGYSVSREKKESFPLTVTSAQKNPTAFYLCASSSFMGGSYEQYFGPGTRLTVT.

The rearrangement links TRBV19 to TRBJ2-7; TRBD2 is a possible D gene (5 bases). The CDR3 has 14 amino acids. The germline V gene encodes CDR1 LNHDA and CDR2 SQIVND (reference sequence). V lost 1 base and J lost 0, with 7 bases in between. CDR3 coding DNA: TGTGCCAGTAGTATAGTGGGGAGCTCCTACGAGCAGTACTTC. Translating gives CASSIVGSSYEQYF.

The CDR3 DNA follows: TGTGCCAGCAGCACGAAGACTAGTGGGGAGACCCAGTACTTC. This encodes CASSTKTSGETQYF. This chain connects TRBV9 to TRBJ2-5; D may be TRBD2 (6 bases). The germline V and J ends were trimmed by 4 bases and 5 bases, with 15 bases remaining between them. The CDR3 is 14 residues long. CDR1 is SGDLS, CDR2 YYNGEE, per germline.

V usage is TRBV5-4 and J usage is TRBJ2-7; 8 positions agree with TRBD1. V trimming: 6 bases; J trimming: 7 bases; junction bases outside the gene matches: 15. This CDR3 is 15 amino acids long. Germline CDR1 and CDR2: SGHNT and YYREEE (reference sequence). CDR3 protein: CASTSRTGSSREQYF. CDR3 nucleotide sequence: TGTGCCAGCACCTCACGGACAGGGAGCTCGAGAGAGCAGTACTTC.

This clone has only one observation. This chain uses TRBV28 with TRBJ2-1; tentatively, D is TRBD1 (5 bases). The CDR3 has 14 residues. Deletions cut 3 bases from V and 2 bases from J, with 8 bases between. Germline values: CDR1 MDHEN, CDR2 SYDVKM. For the CDR3, the DNA is TGTGCCAGCAGTTTCCAGGGTGCCTACAATGAGCAGTTCTTC. Translated: CASSFQGAYNEQFF.

The chain is built from TRBV7-6 and TRBJ2-5; 8 bases match TRBD1. V shed 5 bases and J 3 bases; nucleotides not matched to a gene: 11. In germline, CDR1 is SGHVS, CDR2 FNYEAQ. The CDR3 has 16 amino acids. The CDR3 nucleotides are TGTGCCAGCAGCACACAAACAGGGGGTCGGGAAGAGACCCAGTACTTC. Protein sequence: CASSTQTGGREETQYF.

The gene calls are TRBV5-6 and TRBJ1-2; 9 nucleotides agree with TRBD1. This CDR3 spans 14 amino acids. V gave up 4 bases and J gave up 7 bases; unmatched junction bases: 8. Germline V gene lookup returns CDR1 SGHDT and CDR2 YYEEEE. The CDR3 sequence: CASSPGTGLGGYTF. CDR3 DNA sequence: TGTGCCAGCAGCCCTGGGACAGGGCTAGGTGGCTACACCTTC.

CDR3 residues: CASRDTGTDTQYF. In DNA, the CDR3 is TGTGCCAGCAGGGATACAGGCACAGATACGCAGTATTTT. V and J are TRBV7-9 and TRBJ2-3, with D unclear. Between the trimmed V and J ends, which lost 6 bases and 1 base, there was a span of 8 bases. Germline loops: CDR1 SEHNR, CDR2 FQNEAQ (reference sequence). The CDR3 covers 13 residues.

This rearrangement joins TRBV12-5 to TRBJ1-2; D perhaps matches TRBD1 (5 bases). V lost 7 bases to trimming and J lost 5 bases, with 23 bases between them. The CDR3 contains 16 residues. CDR1 and CDR2 from the germline V gene are LGHNT and FRNRAP. In nucleotides, the CDR3 is TGTGCTAGTGCCAGTCCCCGGTCTCAGGGTGAATATGGCTACACCTTC. This encodes CASASPRSQGEYGYTF.

This clone was found once. The V and J genes are TRBV5-1 and TRBJ2-3; D unclear. In germline, CDR1 is SGHRS, CDR2 YFSETQ. Between the trimmed V and J ends, which lost 1 base and 0 bases, there was a span of 3 bases. This CDR3 is 13 amino acids long. In DNA, the CDR3 is TGCGCCAGCAGCTTGCCGAGCACAGATACGCAGTATTTT. Its translation: CASSLPSTDTQYF.